This T cell receptor (beta chain) derives from a study of PD-L1 blockade in urothelial cancer. Overall study findings and caveats: It was durable-benefit patients whose tumor-associated blood clones expanded more at 3 weeks.

This clone was detected only once. Its target is not known. Generated by immunoSEQ multiplex PCR, the TCRdb table keeps only in-frame clones and is missing some. The table has tens of thousands of clones, around 83% seen once. The V end was cut by 0 bases, the J end by 1 base, with 7 bases between. The germline V gene encodes CDR1 SGHRS and CDR2 YFSETQ. The CDR3 is 14 amino acids. The time point denotes: pretreatment peripheral blood. The sequence was obtained from a man between 60 and 75 years old with urothelial cancer. The sample consisted of PBMCs, taken around atezolizumab (anti-PD-L1) treatment. This rearrangement joins TRBV5-1 to TRBJ1-1; no definite D call. CDR3 DNA: TGCGCCAGCAGCTTGGACGGAGGGAACACTGAAGCTTTCTTT. Translated, it gives CASSLDGGNTEAFF. The whole variable domain, remainder taken from reference TRBV5-1 and TRBJ1-1, is KAGVTQTPRYLIKTRGQQVTLSCSPISGHRSVSWYQQTPGQGLQFLFEYFSETQRNKGNFPGRFSGRQFSNSRSEMNVSTLELGDSALYLCASSLDGGNTEAFFGQGTRLTVV.